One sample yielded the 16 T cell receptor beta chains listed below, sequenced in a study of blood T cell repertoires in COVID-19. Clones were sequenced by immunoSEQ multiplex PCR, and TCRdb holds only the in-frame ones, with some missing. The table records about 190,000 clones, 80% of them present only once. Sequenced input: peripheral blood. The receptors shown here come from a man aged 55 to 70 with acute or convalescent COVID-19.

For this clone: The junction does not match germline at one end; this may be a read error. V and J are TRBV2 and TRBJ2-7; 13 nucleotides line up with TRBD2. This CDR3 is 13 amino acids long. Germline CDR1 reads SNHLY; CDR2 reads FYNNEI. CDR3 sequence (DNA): TGTGCCAGCAGCGCTATAGGGACTAGCGGGACCAGTTTC. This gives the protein CASSAIGTSGTSF.

The CDR3 spells CASRTETQYF. The CDR3 nucleotides read TGTGCCAGCAGGACTGAGACCCAGTACTTC. The chain carries TRBV6-5 and TRBJ2-5; D gene unclear. The germline CDR1 and CDR2 sequences are MNHEY and SVGAGI. V lost 6 bases to trimming and J lost 5 bases, with 4 bases between them. The CDR3 spans 10 residues.

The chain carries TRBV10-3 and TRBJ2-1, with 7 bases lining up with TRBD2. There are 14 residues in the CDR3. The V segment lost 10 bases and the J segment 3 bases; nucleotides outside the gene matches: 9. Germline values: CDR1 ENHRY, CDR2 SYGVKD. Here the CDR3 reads CATDERGDYNEQFF. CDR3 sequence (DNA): TGTGCCACGGATGAGCGGGGCGACTACAATGAGCAGTTCTTC.

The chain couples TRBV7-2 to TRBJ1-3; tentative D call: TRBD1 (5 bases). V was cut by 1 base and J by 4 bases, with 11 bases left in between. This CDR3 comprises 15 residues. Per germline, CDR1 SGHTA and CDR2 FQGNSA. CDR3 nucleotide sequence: TGTGCCAGCAGCTTAGGGGGCAGGGTGGGAAACACCATATATTTT. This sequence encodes CASSLGGRVGNTIYF.

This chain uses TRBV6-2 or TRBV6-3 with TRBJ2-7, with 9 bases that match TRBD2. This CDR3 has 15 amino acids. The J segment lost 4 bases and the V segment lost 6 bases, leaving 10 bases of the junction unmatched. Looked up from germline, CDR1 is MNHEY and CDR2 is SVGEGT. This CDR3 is CASSPFSGSIYEQYF. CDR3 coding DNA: TGTGCCAGCAGCCCTTTTAGCGGGAGTATTTACGAGCAGTACTTC.

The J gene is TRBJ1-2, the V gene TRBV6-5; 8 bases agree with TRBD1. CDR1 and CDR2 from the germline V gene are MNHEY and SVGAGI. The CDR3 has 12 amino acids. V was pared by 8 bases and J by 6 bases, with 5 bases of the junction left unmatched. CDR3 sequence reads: CASDRGIDGYTF. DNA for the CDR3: TGTGCCAGCGACAGGGGAATAGATGGCTACACCTTC.

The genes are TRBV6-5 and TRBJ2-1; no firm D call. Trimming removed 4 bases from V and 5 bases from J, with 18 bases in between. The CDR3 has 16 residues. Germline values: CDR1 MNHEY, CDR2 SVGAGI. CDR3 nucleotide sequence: TGTGCCAGCAGTTCTAGGTTGCCGGGTCCCCACAATGAGCAGTTCTTC. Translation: CASSSRLPGPHNEQFF.

CDR3 in DNA: TGTGCCAGCAGCAAAGCGCAAGGTCCGGGACAGGGCTATGAGCAGTTCTTC. Its protein is CASSKAQGPGQGYEQFF. The genes are TRBV21-1 and TRBJ2-1; the D call of TRBD1 is as the table states it, not checked on the DNA. TRBV21-1 is classified as a pseudogene. CDR3 size: 17 residues.

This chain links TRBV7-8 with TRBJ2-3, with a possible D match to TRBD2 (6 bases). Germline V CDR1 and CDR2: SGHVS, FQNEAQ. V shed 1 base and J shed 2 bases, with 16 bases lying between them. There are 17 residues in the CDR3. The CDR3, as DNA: TGTGCCAGCAGCTTAGGGTTCGCACTAGCTGCCACAGATACGCAGTATTTT. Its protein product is CASSLGFALAATDTQYF.

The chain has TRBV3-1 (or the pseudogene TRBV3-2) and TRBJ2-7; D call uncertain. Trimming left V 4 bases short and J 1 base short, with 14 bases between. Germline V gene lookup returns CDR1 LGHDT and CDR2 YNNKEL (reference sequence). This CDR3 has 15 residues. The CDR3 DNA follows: TGTGCCAGCAGCCCCCCTAGAGGTCTTTCCTACGAGCAGTACTTC. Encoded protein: CASSPPRGLSYEQYF.

The CDR3 bases are TGTGCCAGCAGCTTAGGCCCCATCAGGGGGAATCAGCCCCAGCATTTT. Residues: CASSLGPIRGNQPQHF. The chain recombines TRBV13 with TRBJ1-5, with TRBD1 matching 7 bases. The CDR3 sequence is 16 residues long. V lost 0 bases to trimming and J lost 4 bases; unmatched junction nucleotides: 6. Germline values: CDR1 PRHDT, CDR2 FYEKMQ (reference sequence).

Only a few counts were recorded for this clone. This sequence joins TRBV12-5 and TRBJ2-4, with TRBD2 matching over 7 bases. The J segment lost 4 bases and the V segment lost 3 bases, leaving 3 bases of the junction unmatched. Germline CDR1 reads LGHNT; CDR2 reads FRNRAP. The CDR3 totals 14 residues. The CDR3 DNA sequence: TGTGCTAGTGGTTTAGTGGGAGGGAAAAACATTCAGTACTTC. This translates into CASGLVGGKNIQYF.

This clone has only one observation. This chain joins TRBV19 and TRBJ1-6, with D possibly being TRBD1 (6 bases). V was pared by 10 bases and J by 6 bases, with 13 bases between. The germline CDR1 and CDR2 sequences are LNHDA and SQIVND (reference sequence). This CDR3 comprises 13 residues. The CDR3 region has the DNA TGTGCCACCTCCGGACAGAGTAATTCACCCCTCCACTTT. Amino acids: CATSGQSNSPLHF. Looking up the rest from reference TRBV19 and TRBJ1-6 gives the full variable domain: DGGITQSPKYLFRKEGQNVTLSCEQNLNHDAMYWYRQDPGQGLRLIYYSQIVNDFQKGDIAEGYSVSREKKESFPLTVTSAQKNPTAFYLCATSGQSNSPLHFGNGTRLTVT.

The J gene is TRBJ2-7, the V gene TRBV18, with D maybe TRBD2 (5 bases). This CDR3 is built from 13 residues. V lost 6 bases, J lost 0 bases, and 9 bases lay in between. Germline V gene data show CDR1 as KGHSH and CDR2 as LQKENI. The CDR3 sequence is CASSEADSYEQYF. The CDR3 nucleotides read TGTGCCAGCTCGGAGGCAGACTCCTACGAGCAGTACTTC. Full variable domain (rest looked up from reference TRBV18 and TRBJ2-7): NAGVMQNPRHLVRRRGQEARLRCSPMKGHSHVYWYRQLPEEGLKFMVYLQKENIIDESGMPKERFSAEFPKEGPSILRIQQVVRGDSAAYFCASSEADSYEQYFGPGTRLTVT.

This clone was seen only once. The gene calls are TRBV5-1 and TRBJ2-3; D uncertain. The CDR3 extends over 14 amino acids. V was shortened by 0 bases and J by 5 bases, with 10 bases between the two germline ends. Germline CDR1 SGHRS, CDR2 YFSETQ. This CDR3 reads CASSLERARDTQYF. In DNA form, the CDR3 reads TGCGCCAGCAGCTTGGAGCGAGCAAGAGATACGCAGTATTTT.

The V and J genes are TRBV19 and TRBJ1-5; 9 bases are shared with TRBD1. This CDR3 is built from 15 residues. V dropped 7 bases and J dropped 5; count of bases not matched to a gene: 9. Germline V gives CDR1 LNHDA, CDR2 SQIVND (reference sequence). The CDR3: CASTEGQGGYQPQHF. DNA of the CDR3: TGTGCCAGTACTGAGGGACAGGGAGGTTATCAGCCCCAGCATTTT.